This T cell receptor (beta chain) emerged from a study of blood T cell repertoires in COVID-19. Study in general: COVID-19 samples collected from the United States, Italy and Spain covered acute and convalescent phases. PBMCs, B-cell-depleted T cells, or T cells provided the cDNA or gDNA that made up the material.

Germline V gives CDR1 SGDLS, CDR2 YYNGEE. The ends were cut back, 3 bases at V and 0 bases at J, with 9 bases in the middle. The CDR3 totals 14 residues. The authors' processing: Scientists estimated how many nucleated cells there were by amplifying reference gene primers. Here immunoSEQ multiplex PCR was the method, and the copy in TCRdb shows in-frame clones only, minus some. From that table come the V and J calls and clone size; the DNA was used to work out D and trimming. The data show approximately 210,000 clones, roughly 90% seen once. V is TRBV9 and J is TRBJ1-1, with D uncertain. Sequencing input: peripheral blood. This TCR was sampled from a man aged 40-49 years with active or convalescent COVID-19. The CDR3 DNA is TGTGCCAGCAGCGCTCCCCCTTTGAACACTGAAGCTTTCTTT. This encodes CASSAPPLNTEAFF.